These 10 T cell receptor beta chains came from one sample sequenced in a study of CD8+ T cells in alopecia areata. The authors extracted RNA and reverse transcribed it into cDNA as the sequencing template. Profiling relied on immunoSEQ multiplex PCR, and the TCRdb table lists in-frame clones only, not all of them. Of roughly 150,000 clones detected, around half appear once; the ten largest clones hold approximately 19%. The specimen was CD8+ T cells sorted from blood, collected at week 0. These receptors were obtained from a human donor with alopecia areata.

V gene TRBV5-6 combines with J gene TRBJ2-7; TRBD1 agrees at 7 bases. The CDR3 is 16 amino acids. With 0 bases clipped from V and 0 bases from J, the junction kept 6 bases outside the gene matches. Germline V lookup: CDR1 SGHDT, CDR2 YYEEEE. Here the CDR3 reads CASSLVWPGGSYEQYF. CDR3 coding DNA: TGTGCCAGCAGCTTGGTTTGGCCAGGGGGCTCCTACGAGCAGTACTTC.

The chain employs TRBV4-3 and TRBJ2-1; 7 bases align to TRBD2. This CDR3 contains 15 residues. V was clipped by 0 bases and J by 5 bases; unmatched bases: 4. Germline CDR1 is LGHNA and CDR2 is YSLEER. CDR3 region: CASSQDAGDDNEQFF. The DNA of the CDR3 is TGCGCCAGCAGCCAAGACGCGGGGGACGACAATGAGCAGTTCTTC.

The chain combines TRBV25-1 with TRBJ2-5; a possible D gene is TRBD1 (5 bases). The length of the CDR3 is 16 residues. CDR1 is MGHDK, CDR2 SYGVNS, per germline. V was shortened by 1 base and J by 4 bases, with 16 bases between the two germline ends. CDR3 residues: CASSEFGHTDGETQYF. CDR3 bases: TGTGCCAGCAGTGAATTCGGACACACCGATGGAGAGACCCAGTACTTC.

The V call is TRBV19, the J call TRBJ1-2; 7 bases line up with TRBD1. Germline V gene lookup returns CDR1 LNHDA and CDR2 SQIVND (reference sequence). The CDR3 length is 13 residues. Unmatched junction bases numbered 7, after V lost 8 bases and J lost 4 bases. The CDR3 reads CASYKDRTYGYTF. In nucleotides, the CDR3 is TGTGCCAGTTATAAGGACAGGACCTATGGCTACACCTTC.

The chain carries TRBV30 and TRBJ2-1; maybe TRBD2 (5 bases). Germline CDR1 GTSNPN, CDR2 SVGIG (reference sequence). This CDR3 contains 14 residues. Trimming cost V 5 bases and J 10 bases, with 21 bases left between them. In DNA form, the CDR3 reads TGTGCCTGGTTCCGGGATCGATCCTCGGGGGAGCAGTTCTTC. Translation: CAWFRDRSSGEQFF.

As to this clone: Relative to the germline gene, one junction end is altered; a read error may explain this. This chain joins TRBV5-3 and TRBJ2-1; D gene uncertain. TRBV5-3 is an ORF for which the function is uncertain. This CDR3 comprises 15 residues. CDR3 sequence reads: CASSQDGGSYNEQFF. CDR3 DNA: TGCGCCAGCAGCCAAGACGGCGGATCCTACAATGAGCAGTTCTTC.

J is TRBJ1-1 and V is TRBV4-1; D is ambiguous. The V end was cut by 1 base, the J end by 1 base, with 10 bases between. This CDR3 has 15 residues. Germline V lookup: CDR1 MGHRA, CDR2 YSYEKL. The CDR3 reads CASSQASGENTEAFF. For the CDR3, the DNA is TGCGCCAGCAGCCAAGCGTCAGGAGAGAACACTGAAGCTTTCTTT.

The chain recombines TRBV29-1 with TRBJ2-1; 7 bases are shared with TRBD2. Germline values: CDR1 SQVTM, CDR2 ANQGSEA. The trim removed 4 bases at V and 11 bases at J, leaving 2 bases unmatched. The CDR3 is 10 amino acids. The CDR3 loop reads CSVGGGQQFF. CDR3 bases: TGCAGCGTTGGCGGGGGTCAGCAGTTCTTC.

The chain links TRBV30 to TRBJ1-2; D gene unclear. With 3 bases removed from V and 5 bases from J, the gap between germline ends came to 10 bases. CDR1 GTSNPN and CDR2 SVGIG come from the germline V gene (reference sequence). This CDR3 comprises 12 residues. The CDR3 region is CAWRGYSYGYTF. CDR3 coding DNA: TGTGCCTGGAGAGGTTATAGTTATGGCTACACCTTC.

CDR3 sequence (DNA): TGTGCCAGCAGCTACCTGACACTAGCGGGGGGCAGCTCCTACAATGAGCAGTTCTTC. Its protein is CASSYLTLAGGSSYNEQFF. The chain combines TRBV13 with TRBJ2-1, with 12 positions matching TRBD2. The CDR3 runs to 19 residues. Looked up from germline, CDR1 is PRHDT and CDR2 is FYEKMQ (reference sequence). V gave up 4 bases and J gave up 0 bases; unmatched junction bases: 10. The full variable domain, rest sourced from reference TRBV13 and TRBJ2-1, is AAGVIQSPRHLIKEKRETATLKCYPIPRHDTVYWYQQGPGQDPQFLISFYEKMQSDKGSIPDRFSAQQFSDYHSELNMSSLELGDSALYFCASSYLTLAGGSSYNEQFFGPGTRLTVL.